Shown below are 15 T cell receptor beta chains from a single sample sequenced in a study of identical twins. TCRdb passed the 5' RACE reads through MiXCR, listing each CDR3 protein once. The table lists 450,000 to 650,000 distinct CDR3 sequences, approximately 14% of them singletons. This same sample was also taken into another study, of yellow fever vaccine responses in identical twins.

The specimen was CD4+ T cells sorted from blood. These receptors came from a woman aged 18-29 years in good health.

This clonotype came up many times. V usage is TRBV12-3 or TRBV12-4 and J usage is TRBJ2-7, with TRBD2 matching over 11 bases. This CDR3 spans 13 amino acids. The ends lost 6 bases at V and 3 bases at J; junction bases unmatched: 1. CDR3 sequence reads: CASRLAGVYEQYF. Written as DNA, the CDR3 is TGTGCCAGCAGACTAGCGGGAGTCTACGAGCAGTACTTC.

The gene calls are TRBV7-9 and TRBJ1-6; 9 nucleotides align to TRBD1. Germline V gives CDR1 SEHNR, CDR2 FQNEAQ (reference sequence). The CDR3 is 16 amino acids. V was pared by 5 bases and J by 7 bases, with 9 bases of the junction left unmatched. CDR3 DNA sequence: TGTGCCAGCAGCCCAGGACCGGGACAGGGAAATTCACCCCTCCACTTT. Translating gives CASSPGPGQGNSPLHF.

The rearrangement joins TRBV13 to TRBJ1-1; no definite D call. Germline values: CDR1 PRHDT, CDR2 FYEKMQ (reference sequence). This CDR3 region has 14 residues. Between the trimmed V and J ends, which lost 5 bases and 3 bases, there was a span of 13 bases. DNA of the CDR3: TGTGCCAGCAGCCAACGAGGGCCGGACACTGAAGCTTTCTTT. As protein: CASSQRGPDTEAFF.

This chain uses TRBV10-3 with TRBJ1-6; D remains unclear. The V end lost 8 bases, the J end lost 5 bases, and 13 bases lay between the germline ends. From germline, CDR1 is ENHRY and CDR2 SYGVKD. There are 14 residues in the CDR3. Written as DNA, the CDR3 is TGTGCCATCGCTTCGGGCCTCGATAATTCACCCCTCCACTTT. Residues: CAIASGLDNSPLHF.

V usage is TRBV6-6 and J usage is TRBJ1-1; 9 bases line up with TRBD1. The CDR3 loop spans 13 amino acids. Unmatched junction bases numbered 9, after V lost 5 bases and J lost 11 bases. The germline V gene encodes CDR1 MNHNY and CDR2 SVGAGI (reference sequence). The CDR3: CASSAPGQGVAFF. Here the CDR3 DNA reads TGTGCCAGCAGTGCCCCGGGACAGGGTGTCGCTTTCTTT.

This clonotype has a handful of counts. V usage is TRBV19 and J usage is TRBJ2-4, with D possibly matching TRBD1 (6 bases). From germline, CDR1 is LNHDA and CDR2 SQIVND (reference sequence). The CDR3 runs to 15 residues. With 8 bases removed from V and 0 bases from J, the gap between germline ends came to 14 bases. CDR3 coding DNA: TGTGCCAGTTCCCCACAGGGCATAGCCAAAAACATTCAGTACTTC. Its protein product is CASSPQGIAKNIQYF.

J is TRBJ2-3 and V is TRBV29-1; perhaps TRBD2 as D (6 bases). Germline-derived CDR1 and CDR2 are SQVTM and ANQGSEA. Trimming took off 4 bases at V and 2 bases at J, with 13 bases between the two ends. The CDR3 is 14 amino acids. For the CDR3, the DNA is TGCAGCGTTGGTGGGCTAGCGATCACAGATACGCAGTATTTT. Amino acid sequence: CSVGGLAITDTQYF.

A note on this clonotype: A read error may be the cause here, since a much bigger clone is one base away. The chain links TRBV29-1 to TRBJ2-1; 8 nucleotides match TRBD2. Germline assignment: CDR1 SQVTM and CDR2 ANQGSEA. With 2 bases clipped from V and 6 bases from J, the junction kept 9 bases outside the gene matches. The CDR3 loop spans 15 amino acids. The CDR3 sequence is CSVETSGLKGNEQFF. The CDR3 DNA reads TGCAGCGTTGAAACTAGCGGCCTCAAGGGCAATGAGCAGTTCTTC.

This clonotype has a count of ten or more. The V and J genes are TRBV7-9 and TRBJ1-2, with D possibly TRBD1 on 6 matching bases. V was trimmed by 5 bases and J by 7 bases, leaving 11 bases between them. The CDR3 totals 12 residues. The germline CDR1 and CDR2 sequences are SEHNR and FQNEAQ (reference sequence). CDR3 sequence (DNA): TGTGCCAGCAGCCTCTCAGGGGCTGGCTACACCTTC. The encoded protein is CASSLSGAGYTF.

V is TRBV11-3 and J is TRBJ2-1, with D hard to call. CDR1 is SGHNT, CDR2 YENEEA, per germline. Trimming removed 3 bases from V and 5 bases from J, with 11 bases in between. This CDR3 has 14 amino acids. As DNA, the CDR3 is TGTGCCAGCAGCTTTCTTACTGGTAACAATGAGCAGTTCTTC. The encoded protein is CASSFLTGNNEQFF.

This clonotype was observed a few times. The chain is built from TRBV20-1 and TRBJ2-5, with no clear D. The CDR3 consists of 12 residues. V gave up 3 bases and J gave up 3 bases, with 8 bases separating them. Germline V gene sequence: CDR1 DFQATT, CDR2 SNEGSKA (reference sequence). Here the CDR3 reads CSARRSEETQYF. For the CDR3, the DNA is TGCAGTGCTAGGCGATCGGAAGAGACCCAGTACTTC.

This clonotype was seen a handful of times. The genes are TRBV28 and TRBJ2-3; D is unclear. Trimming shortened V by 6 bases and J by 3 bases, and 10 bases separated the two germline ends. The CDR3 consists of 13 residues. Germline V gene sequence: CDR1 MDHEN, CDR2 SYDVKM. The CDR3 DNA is TGTGCCAGCAGCGATTCGAAAACAGATACGCAGTATTTT. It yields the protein CASSDSKTDTQYF.

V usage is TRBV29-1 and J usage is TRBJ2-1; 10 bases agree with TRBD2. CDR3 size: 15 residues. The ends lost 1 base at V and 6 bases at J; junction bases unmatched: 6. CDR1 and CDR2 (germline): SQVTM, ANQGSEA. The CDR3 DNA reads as TGCAGCGTTGAAGCCCTAAGCGGGAGGGGCAATGAGCAGTTCTTC. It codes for CSVEALSGRGNEQFF.

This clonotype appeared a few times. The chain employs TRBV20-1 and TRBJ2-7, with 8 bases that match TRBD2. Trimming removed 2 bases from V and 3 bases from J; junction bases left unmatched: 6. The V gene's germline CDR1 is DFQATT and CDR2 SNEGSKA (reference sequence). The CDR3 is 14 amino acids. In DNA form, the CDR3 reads TGCAGTGCTAGAAAGGGCGGGAGGCACTACGAGCAGTACTTC. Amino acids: CSARKGGRHYEQYF.

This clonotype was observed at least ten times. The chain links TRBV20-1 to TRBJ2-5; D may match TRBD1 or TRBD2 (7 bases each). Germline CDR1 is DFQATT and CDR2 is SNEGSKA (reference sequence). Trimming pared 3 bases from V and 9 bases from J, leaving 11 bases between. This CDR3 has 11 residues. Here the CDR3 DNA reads TGCAGTGCTAGGCAGGGGGGGGCCCAGTACTTC. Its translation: CSARQGGAQYF.